This T cell receptor (beta chain) was documented in a study of blood T cell repertoires in COVID-19. The wider study: Some COVID-19 samples were acute and others convalescent; all came from the United States, Italy and Spain. Sample material is recorded as cDNA or gDNA derived from T cells, B-cell-depleted T cells, or PBMCs.

Authors' data handling: The authors estimated nucleated cell counts from reference gene primer amplification. Generated by immunoSEQ multiplex PCR, the TCRdb table keeps only in-frame clones and is missing some. V and J calls and clone size come straight from that table; D and trimming were deduced from the DNA. The sample gives 80,000 or so clones, around 86% of which show up once; 1.9% is in the top ten. This CDR3 has 10 residues. With 11 bases clipped from V and 7 bases from J, the junction kept 4 bases outside the gene matches. CDR1 is LNHDA, CDR2 SQIVND, per germline (reference sequence). The sequenced material came from peripheral blood. The receptor was derived from a woman aged 55 to 70 with acute or convalescent COVID-19. The chain uses TRBV19 and TRBJ1-2; 7 nucleotides line up with TRBD1. The CDR3 here is CAGTVSGYTF. The CDR3 DNA follows: TGTGCCGGGACAGTTTCTGGCTACACCTTC.